This is a list of T cell receptor beta chains from one sample in a study of blood T cell repertoires in COVID-19. Repertoires were generated with immunoSEQ multiplex PCR, while TCRdb's copy carries only in-frame clones and drops some. The sample records under 250,000 clones, roughly 91% being singletons. The sequenced sample was PBMCs or T cells enriched from blood (not recorded which). Source of these receptors: a woman in her twenties or thirties with acute COVID-19. Each CDR3 is given with its conserved first and last residue. A D gene is named only where the DNA matches it firmly. Size is stated for part of the rows, as once, few or many counts, or as a class when the clone is expanded.

D gene: NA; V gene: TRBV7-9; J gene: TRBJ1-5; clone size: few; CDR3 DNA: TGTGCCAGCAGCTTGGACGGGACACGAAGCAATCAGCCCCAGCATTTT; CDR3 protein: CASSLDGTRSNQPQHF
D gene: NA; V gene: TRBV5-1; J gene: TRBJ2-3; clone size: NA; CDR3 DNA: TGCGCCAGCAGCCCCCAGGGGGATACGCAGTATTTT; CDR3 protein: CASSPQGDTQYF
D gene: NA; V gene: TRBV5-4; J gene: TRBJ1-4; clone size: NA; CDR3 DNA: TGTGCCAGCAGCTTGGATCGACGGGATGAAAAACTGTTTTTT; CDR3 protein: CASSLDRRDEKLFF
D gene: NA; V gene: TRBV19; J gene: TRBJ1-5; clone size: NA; CDR3 DNA: TGTGCCAGTAGTGGCGGGGGCGGTCGGCCCCAGCATTTT; CDR3 protein: CASSGGGGRPQHF
D gene: NA; V gene: TRBV13; J gene: TRBJ2-6; clone size: NA; CDR3 DNA: TGTGCCAGCAGCGCGAACAGGGCTGGGGCCAACGTCCTGACTTTC; CDR3 protein: CASSANRAGANVLTF
D gene: NA; V gene: TRBV18; J gene: TRBJ1-5; clone size: NA; CDR3 DNA: TGTGCCAGCTCGTCGACAGCTAGCAATCAGCCCCAGCATTTT; CDR3 protein: CASSSTASNQPQHF
D gene: NA; V gene: TRBV11-2; J gene: TRBJ2-3; clone size: once; CDR3 DNA: TGTGCCAGCAGCTTAGGCACGGGGTACACAGATACGCAGTATTTT; CDR3 protein: CASSLGTGYTDTQYF
D gene: NA; V gene: TRBV5-4; J gene: TRBJ2-1; clone size: NA; CDR3 DNA: TGTGCCAGCAGCCCGACGCGATCAGGGATTACCTACAATGAGCAGTTCTTC; CDR3 protein: CASSPTRSGITYNEQFF
D gene: NA; V gene: TRBV9; J gene: TRBJ1-2; clone size: NA; CDR3 DNA: TGTGCCAGCAGCGTAGAGGGGTCGACAGGAGTCTATGGCTACACCTTC; CDR3 protein: CASSVEGSTGVYGYTF
D gene: TRBD1; V gene: TRBV19; J gene: TRBJ2-1; clone size: NA; CDR3 DNA: TGTGCCAGCGCTCGGGACAGGGATAACAATGAGCAGTTCTTC; CDR3 protein: CASARDRDNNEQFF
D gene: NA; V gene: TRBV7-9; J gene: TRBJ1-1; clone size: NA; CDR3 DNA: TGTGCCAGCAGCCCGTCATACTCCTCGAACGATTTCACTGAAGCTTTCTTT; CDR3 protein: CASSPSYSSNDFTEAFF
D gene: NA; V gene: TRBV3-1/TRBV3-2; J gene: TRBJ2-7; clone size: NA; CDR3 DNA: TGTGCCAGCCCCCACCCGGGGGTATCCTACGAGCAGTACTTC; CDR3 protein: CASPHPGVSYEQYF
D gene: NA; V gene: TRBV29-1; J gene: TRBJ1-4; clone size: NA; CDR3 DNA: TGCAGCGTTTCGACAGACCCAAATGAAAAACTGTTTTTT; CDR3 protein: CSVSTDPNEKLFF
D gene: NA; V gene: TRBV5-4; J gene: TRBJ1-1; clone size: NA; CDR3 DNA: TGTGCCAGCGCCGCGGGGGGTTGGACTGAAGCTTTCTTT; CDR3 protein: CASAAGGWTEAFF
D gene: NA; V gene: TRBV5-1; J gene: TRBJ2-3; clone size: NA; CDR3 DNA: TGCGCCAGCAGCTTGGAGCAGGCCACGCAGTATTTT; CDR3 protein: CASSLEQATQYF
D gene: NA; V gene: TRBV29-1; J gene: TRBJ1-2; clone size: NA; CDR3 DNA: TGCAGCGTTGAAGGGACACCAATCTATGGCTACACCTTC; CDR3 protein: CSVEGTPIYGYTF
D gene: NA; V gene: TRBV16; J gene: TRBJ2-1; clone size: NA; CDR3 DNA: TGTGCCAGCAGCCAACCGCGGGGGCCTAATGGCTATGAGCAGTTCTTC; CDR3 protein: CASSQPRGPNGYEQFF
D gene: NA; V gene: TRBV2; J gene: TRBJ2-1; clone size: NA; CDR3 DNA: TGTGCCAGCAGTGAAGAAGTAAGGGGGTCATACAATGAGCAGTTCTTC; CDR3 protein: CASSEEVRGSYNEQFF
D gene: NA; V gene: TRBV19; J gene: TRBJ2-4; clone size: NA; CDR3 DNA: TGTGCCAGTAGCACCGCTCAGGGGATGTGGACCATTCAGTACTTC; CDR3 protein: CASSTAQGMWTIQYF
D gene: NA; V gene: TRBV4-1; J gene: TRBJ2-1; clone size: NA; CDR3 DNA: TGCGCCAGCAGCCAAGCTTGGGAGGAGCAGTTCTTC; CDR3 protein: CASSQAWEEQFF
D gene: NA; V gene: TRBV18; J gene: TRBJ1-2; clone size: NA; CDR3 DNA: TGTGCCAGCTCACCACGTGCCTTAGGGGATGATGGCTACACCTTC; CDR3 protein: CASSPRALGDDGYTF
D gene: TRBD1; V gene: TRBV2; J gene: TRBJ2-3; clone size: NA; CDR3 DNA: TGTGCCAGCAGTGCCCGGACAGGGGGGACAGATACGCAGTATTTT; CDR3 protein: CASSARTGGTDTQYF
D gene: TRBD1; V gene: TRBV29-1; J gene: TRBJ1-2; clone size: NA; CDR3 DNA: TGCATCGTTACGGCGACAGGGAAGCATGGCTACACCTTC; CDR3 protein: CIVTATGKHGYTF
D gene: TRBD1; V gene: TRBV14; J gene: TRBJ2-7; clone size: NA; CDR3 DNA: TGTGCCAGCAGCCAATCTGACAGGGTAGGGACCTACGAGCAGTACTTC; CDR3 protein: CASSQSDRVGTYEQYF
D gene: NA; V gene: TRBV11-2; J gene: TRBJ1-2; clone size: NA; CDR3 DNA: TGTGCCAGCAGCCCTTCGGGGGGGGTTGGCTACACCTTC; CDR3 protein: CASSPSGGVGYTF
D gene: TRBD1; V gene: TRBV9; J gene: TRBJ2-2; clone size: NA; CDR3 DNA: TGTGCCAGCAGCGCATACCTCCCGGGACAGGGGAGATGGACCACCGGGGAGCTGTTTTTT; CDR3 protein: CASSAYLPGQGRWTTGELFF
D gene: TRBD1; V gene: TRBV5-5; J gene: TRBJ1-1; clone size: NA; CDR3 DNA: TGTGCCAGCAGCAGAGGGACAGGGGGCGCTGAAGCTTTCTTT; CDR3 protein: CASSRGTGGAEAFF
D gene: TRBD1; V gene: TRBV6-6; J gene: TRBJ2-5; clone size: NA; CDR3 DNA: TGTGCCAGCAGTTACTTCGGGACAGGGGGCGGAGAGACCCAGTACTTC; CDR3 protein: CASSYFGTGGGETQYF
D gene: TRBD1; V gene: TRBV9; J gene: TRBJ2-1; clone size: NA; CDR3 DNA: TGTGCCAGCAGTCCTCGGGACAGGGGTTCCTACAATGAGCAGTTCTTC; CDR3 protein: CASSPRDRGSYNEQFF
D gene: TRBD1; V gene: TRBV12-5; J gene: TRBJ2-1; clone size: NA; CDR3 DNA: TGTGCTAGTGGTCCCGGGACAGTTTACTTTAATAAGCAGTTCTTC; CDR3 protein: CASGPGTVYFNKQFF
D gene: TRBD1; V gene: TRBV5-1; J gene: TRBJ2-1; clone size: once; CDR3 DNA: TGCGCCAGCAGCTTGGCCCAGGGGGCGATGGATGAGCAGTTCTTC; CDR3 protein: CASSLAQGAMDEQFF
D gene: NA; V gene: TRBV7-9; J gene: TRBJ2-1; clone size: NA; CDR3 DNA: TGTGCCAGCAGCTTAGAACCTAGAAGGTTCTTC; CDR3 protein: CASSLEPRRFF
D gene: NA; V gene: TRBV5-6; J gene: TRBJ2-2; clone size: NA; CDR3 DNA: TGTGCCAGCAGCTCCCCGGGGACCGGGGAGCTGTTTTTT; CDR3 protein: CASSSPGTGELFF
D gene: TRBD2; V gene: TRBV7-6; J gene: TRBJ2-7; clone size: NA; CDR3 DNA: TGTGCCAGCAGCTTAGGCCTGGCGGGGGAGCCCTACGAGCAGTACTTC; CDR3 protein: CASSLGLAGEPYEQYF
D gene: NA; V gene: TRBV29-1; J gene: TRBJ2-7; clone size: NA; CDR3 DNA: TGCAGCGTTGAGGGCAGGAACTACGAGCAGTACTTC; CDR3 protein: CSVEGRNYEQYF
D gene: NA; V gene: TRBV4-1; J gene: TRBJ2-7; clone size: NA; CDR3 DNA: TGCGCCAGCAGCCAAGATCCGCCACGGAGCGACGAGCAGTACTTC; CDR3 protein: CASSQDPPRSDEQYF
D gene: TRBD1; V gene: TRBV5-1; J gene: TRBJ2-7; clone size: NA; CDR3 DNA: TGCGCCAGCAGGGCAGGGACAGGGGGATTCGAAGAGCAGTACTTC; CDR3 protein: CASRAGTGGFEEQYF
D gene: TRBD1; V gene: TRBV19; J gene: TRBJ1-1; clone size: NA; CDR3 DNA: TGTGCCAGTAGTATAGGGACAGGGATGAACACTGAAGCTTTCTTT; CDR3 protein: CASSIGTGMNTEAFF
D gene: NA; V gene: TRBV7-6; J gene: TRBJ2-6; clone size: NA; CDR3 DNA: TGTGCCAGCAGCCCCCACCCAGGGAGGCCTGAGGCCAACGTCCTGACTTTC; CDR3 protein: CASSPHPGRPEANVLTF
D gene: TRBD1; V gene: TRBV3-1/TRBV3-2; J gene: TRBJ1-6; clone size: NA; CDR3 DNA: TGTGCCAGCAGCCATTTCACCGGGACAGGAGGCTCACCCCTCCACTTT; CDR3 protein: CASSHFTGTGGSPLHF
D gene: NA; V gene: TRBV3-1/TRBV3-2; J gene: TRBJ2-5; clone size: NA; CDR3 DNA: TGTGCCAGCAGCCAAGATTATTCAGGGAAGGGTCAGGGAGAGACCCAGTACTTC; CDR3 protein: CASSQDYSGKGQGETQYF
D gene: NA; V gene: TRBV6-5; J gene: TRBJ2-7; clone size: NA; CDR3 DNA: TGTGCCAGCAGCCGACTCCCGGACGAGCAGTACTTC; CDR3 protein: CASSRLPDEQYF
D gene: NA; V gene: TRBV5-6; J gene: TRBJ2-3; clone size: once; CDR3 DNA: TGTGCCAGCAGCTTGGGACAGTTCTACACAGATACGCAGTATTTT; CDR3 protein: CASSLGQFYTDTQYF
D gene: NA; V gene: TRBV6-5; J gene: TRBJ1-1; clone size: NA; CDR3 DNA: TGTGCCAGCAGTAGAACAGGGACCACTGAAGCTTTCTTT; CDR3 protein: CASSRTGTTEAFF
D gene: TRBD1; V gene: TRBV7-8; J gene: TRBJ2-3; clone size: NA; CDR3 DNA: TGTGCCAGCAGCGCGGGACAGGGGGTTGGAGATACGCAGTATTTT; CDR3 protein: CASSAGQGVGDTQYF
D gene: TRBD1; V gene: TRBV3-1/TRBV3-2; J gene: TRBJ2-1; clone size: NA; CDR3 DNA: TGTGCCAGCAGCTCGGGACAGGCCAATGAGCAGTTCTTC; CDR3 protein: CASSSGQANEQFF
D gene: TRBD1; V gene: TRBV5-6; J gene: TRBJ1-4; clone size: NA; CDR3 DNA: TGTGCCAGCAGCCAGGGGACAGCTCAAGTGGGGGAAAAACTGTTTTTT; CDR3 protein: CASSQGTAQVGEKLFF
D gene: NA; V gene: TRBV18; J gene: TRBJ1-2; clone size: NA; CDR3 DNA: TGTGCCAGCTCACCGGTGACAGACTATGGCTACACCTTC; CDR3 protein: CASSPVTDYGYTF
D gene: TRBD1; V gene: TRBV2; J gene: TRBJ1-6; clone size: few; CDR3 DNA: TGTGCCAGCAATCGGCCGGGACAGGCTCGCCATAATTCACCCCTCCACTTT; CDR3 protein: CASNRPGQARHNSPLHF
D gene: TRBD2; V gene: TRBV9; J gene: TRBJ2-1; clone size: few; CDR3 DNA: TGTGCCAGCAGCGTGACTAGCGGCTCCTACAATGAGCAGTTCTTC; CDR3 protein: CASSVTSGSYNEQFF